The entry below describes one T cell receptor beta chain. Antigen unknown. The CDR3 is made up of 18 amino acids. The germline V and J ends were trimmed by 1 base and 4 bases, with 22 bases remaining between them. The germline V gene has CDR1 SGHVS and CDR2 FQNEAQ. The sample belongs to a study of shared clonotypes between healthy human individuals. Findings and limits, study-wide: For naive CD4 cells, approximately 4.7% of clonotypes were shared across a handful of donors. The study generally estimated greater richness for naive than memory subsets.

Here immunoSEQ multiplex PCR was the method, and the copy in TCRdb shows in-frame clones only, minus some. Of about 1 million clones in the sample, approximately 72% were seen once. This sequence was found in a man aged 18 to 29 in good health. This chain joins TRBV7-8 and TRBJ1-1; tentative D call: TRBD1 (6 bases). The specimen was memory CD4+ T cells sorted from blood. Regarding subset: CD45RA-negative fraction. The CDR3 DNA is TGTGCCAGCAGCTTAGATGGGGGTATTACAGGGCTGATCACTGAAGCTTTCTTT. Its protein product is CASSLDGGITGLITEAFF.